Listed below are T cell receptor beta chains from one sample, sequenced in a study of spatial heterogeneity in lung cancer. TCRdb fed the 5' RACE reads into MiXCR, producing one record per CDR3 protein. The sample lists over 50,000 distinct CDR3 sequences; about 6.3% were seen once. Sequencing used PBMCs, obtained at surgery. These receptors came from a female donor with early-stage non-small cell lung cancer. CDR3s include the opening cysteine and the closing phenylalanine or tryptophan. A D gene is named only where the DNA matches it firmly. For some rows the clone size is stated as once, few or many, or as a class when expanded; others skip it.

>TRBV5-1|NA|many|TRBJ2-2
CASSPPTVSTGELFF
TGCGCCAGCAGCCCCCCGACAGTGAGCACCGGGGAGCTGTTTTTT
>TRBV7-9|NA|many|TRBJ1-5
CASRSSGGNQPQHF
TGTGCCAGCAGAAGCTCGGGGGGCAATCAGCCCCAGCATTTT
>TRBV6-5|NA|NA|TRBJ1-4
CASSYSSGGKLFF
TGTGCCAGCAGTTACTCCTCCGGGGGAAAACTGTTTTTT
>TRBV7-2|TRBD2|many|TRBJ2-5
CASSFSGGGETQYF
TGTGCCAGCAGCTTTAGCGGGGGAGGGGAGACCCAGTACTTC
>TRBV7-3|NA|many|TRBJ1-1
CASSLMPNTEAFF
TGTGCCAGCAGCTTAATGCCGAACACTGAAGCTTTCTTT
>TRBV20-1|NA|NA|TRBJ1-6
CSAREYGREHSPLHF
TGCAGTGCTAGAGAGTATGGCAGGGAGCATTCACCCCTCCACTTT
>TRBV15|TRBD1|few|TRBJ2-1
CATSRDRQGPGEQFF
TGTGCCACCAGCAGGGATCGACAGGGGCCCGGTGAGCAGTTCTTC
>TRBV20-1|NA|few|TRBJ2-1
CSAQGEAYNEQFF
TGCAGTGCTCAGGGGGAGGCCTACAATGAGCAGTTCTTC
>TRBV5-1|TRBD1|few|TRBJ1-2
CASSLFYRGASNYGYTF
TGCGCCAGCAGCTTGTTCTACAGGGGAGCCTCTAACTATGGCTACACCTTC
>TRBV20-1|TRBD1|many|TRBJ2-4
CSARGTGGVNIQYF
TGCAGTGCTAGGGGGACAGGGGGTGTAAACATTCAGTACTTC
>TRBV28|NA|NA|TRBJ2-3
CASSPNGASTDTQYF
TGTGCCAGCAGCCCTAACGGGGCAAGCACAGATACGCAGTATTTT
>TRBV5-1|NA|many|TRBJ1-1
CASSPRDARYTEAFF
TGCGCCAGCAGCCCAAGAGACGCCCGCTACACTGAAGCTTTCTTT
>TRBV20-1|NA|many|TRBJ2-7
CSAGPPVGGIPYEQYF
TGCAGTGCTGGCCCCCCTGTGGGCGGGATCCCCTACGAGCAGTACTTC
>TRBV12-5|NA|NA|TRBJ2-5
CASGIDTSGAQYF
TGTGCTAGTGGTATTGACACCTCCGGGGCCCAGTACTTC
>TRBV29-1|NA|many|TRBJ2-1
CSVERGAWEQFF
TGCAGCGTTGAGAGGGGGGCGTGGGAGCAGTTCTTC
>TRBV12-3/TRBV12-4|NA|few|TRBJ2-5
CASSFKVKETQYF
TGTGCCAGCAGTTTTAAAGTAAAAGAGACCCAGTACTTC
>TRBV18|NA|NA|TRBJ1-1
CASSPKNTEAFF
TGTGCCAGCTCACCTAAGAACACTGAAGCTTTCTTT
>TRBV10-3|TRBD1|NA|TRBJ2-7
CAISESTGGQREQYF
TGTGCCATCAGTGAGTCGACAGGGGGGCAGCGCGAGCAGTACTTC
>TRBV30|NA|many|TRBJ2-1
CAWSVQNRHYNEQFF
TGTGCCTGGAGTGTACAGAATAGACACTACAATGAGCAGTTCTTC
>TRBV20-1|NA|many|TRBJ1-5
CSAIAGVLFGQPQHF
TGCAGTGCTATCGCTGGAGTCCTGTTCGGCCAGCCCCAGCATTTT
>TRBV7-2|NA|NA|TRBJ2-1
CASSPAAALSHNEQFF
TGTGCCAGCAGCCCCGCGGCGGCCCTGAGCCACAATGAGCAGTTCTTC
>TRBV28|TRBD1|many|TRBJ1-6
CASSEPGQAYNSPLHF
TGTGCCAGCAGTGAACCGGGACAGGCCTATAATTCACCCCTCCACTTT
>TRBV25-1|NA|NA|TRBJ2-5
CASSEQGGVIGETQYF
TGTGCCAGCAGTGAACAGGGGGGAGTAATAGGGGAGACCCAGTACTTC
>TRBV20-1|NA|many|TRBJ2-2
CSASRDSSTGELFF
TGCAGTGCTAGTCGGGACTCTTCCACCGGGGAGCTGTTTTTT
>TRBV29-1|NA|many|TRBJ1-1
CSVEVGGRAEEDTEAFF
TGCAGCGTTGAAGTGGGGGGGAGGGCCGAAGAGGATACTGAAGCTTTCTTT
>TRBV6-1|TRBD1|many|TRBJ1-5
CASSDRQGKEPQHF
TGTGCCAGCAGTGACAGACAGGGAAAAGAGCCCCAGCATTTT
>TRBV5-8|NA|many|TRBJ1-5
CASTPRRENQPQHF
TGTGCCAGCACCCCCCGGCGGGAAAATCAGCCCCAGCATTTT
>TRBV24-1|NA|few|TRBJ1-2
CATSDEVDGYTF
TGTGCCACCAGTGATGAGGTTGATGGCTACACCTTC
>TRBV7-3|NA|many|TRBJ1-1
CASSLQVGGTEAFF
TGTGCCAGCAGCTTACAGGTGGGGGGTACTGAAGCTTTCTTT
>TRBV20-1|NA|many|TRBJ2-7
CSGWTVRYEQYF
TGCAGTGGTTGGACAGTACGGTACGAGCAGTACTTC
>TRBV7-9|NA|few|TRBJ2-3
CASSLGGVPSTDTQYF
TGTGCCAGCAGCTTAGGAGGGGTTCCTAGCACAGATACGCAGTATTTT
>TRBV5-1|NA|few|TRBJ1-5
CASSLEGHQPQHF
TGCGCCAGCAGCTTGGAGGGCCATCAGCCCCAGCATTTT
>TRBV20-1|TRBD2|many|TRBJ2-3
CSARGLAGRADTQYF
TGCAGTGCTAGGGGACTAGCGGGACGGGCAGATACGCAGTATTTT
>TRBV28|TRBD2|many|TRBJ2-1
CASSPLADPYNEQFF
TGTGCCAGCAGTCCGCTAGCGGACCCCTACAATGAGCAGTTCTTC
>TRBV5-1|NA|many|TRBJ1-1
CASIGGAEAFF
TGCGCCAGCATCGGGGGTGCTGAAGCTTTCTTT
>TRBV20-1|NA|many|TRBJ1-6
CSARTGFEAPLHF
TGCAGTGCTAGGACGGGGTTTGAGGCACCCCTCCACTTT
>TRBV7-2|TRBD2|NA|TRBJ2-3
CASSDRLAGNFGADTQYF
TGTGCCAGCAGCGATAGACTAGCGGGGAACTTCGGGGCAGATACGCAGTATTTT
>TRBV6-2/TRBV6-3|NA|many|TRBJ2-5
CASSPRGQETQYF
TGTGCCAGCAGCCCCAGGGGACAAGAGACCCAGTACTTC
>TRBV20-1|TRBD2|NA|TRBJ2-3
CSALAGGPDTQYF
TGCAGTGCGCTAGCGGGGGGTCCGGATACGCAGTATTTT
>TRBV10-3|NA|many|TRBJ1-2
CATLIQEGNYGYTF
TGTGCCACGCTAATTCAGGAGGGAAACTATGGCTACACCTTC
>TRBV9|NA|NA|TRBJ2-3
CASMRDATDTQYF
TGTGCCAGCATGCGGGATGCCACAGATACGCAGTATTTT
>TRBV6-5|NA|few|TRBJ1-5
CASSLGFNQPQHF
TGTGCCAGCAGTCTCGGGTTCAATCAGCCCCAGCATTTT
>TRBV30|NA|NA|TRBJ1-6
CAWKVTVDSPLHF
TGTGCCTGGAAGGTGACGGTCGATTCACCCCTCCACTTT
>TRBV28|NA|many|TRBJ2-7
CASRSSYEQYF
TGTGCCTCGCGGAGCTCCTACGAGCAGTACTTC
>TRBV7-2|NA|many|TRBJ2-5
CASSRQFQETQYF
TGTGCCAGCAGCCGACAGTTCCAAGAGACCCAGTACTTC
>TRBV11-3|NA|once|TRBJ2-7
CASSRDTMIYEQYF
TGTGCCAGCAGCAGGGACACGATGATCTACGAGCAGTACTTC
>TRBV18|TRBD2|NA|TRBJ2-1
CASSPAREGRQFF
TGTGCCAGCTCACCGGCCCGGGAGGGCCGGCAGTTCTTC
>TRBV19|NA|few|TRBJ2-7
CASSISARSLPYEQYF
TGTGCCAGTAGTATATCGGCCAGGAGCCTTCCCTACGAGCAGTACTTC
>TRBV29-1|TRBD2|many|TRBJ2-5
CSVEEGGEETQYF
TGCAGCGTTGAAGAGGGGGGGGAAGAGACCCAGTACTTC
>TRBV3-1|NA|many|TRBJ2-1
CASSQDEGNEQFF
TGTGCCAGCAGCCAAGATGAAGGGAATGAGCAGTTCTTC
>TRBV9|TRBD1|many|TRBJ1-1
CASSPGTGGNTEAFF
TGTGCCAGCAGCCCCGGGACAGGGGGCAACACTGAAGCTTTCTTT
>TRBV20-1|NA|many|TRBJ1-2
CSESGSDYGYTF
TGCAGTGAATCAGGTTCGGACTATGGCTACACCTTC
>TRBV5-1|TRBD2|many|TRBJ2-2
CASSPTSGHTGELFF
TGCGCCAGCAGCCCGACTAGCGGCCACACCGGGGAGCTGTTTTTT
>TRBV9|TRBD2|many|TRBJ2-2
CASIHPAGGPNTGELFF
TGTGCCAGCATCCACCCAGCGGGAGGGCCGAACACCGGGGAGCTGTTTTTT
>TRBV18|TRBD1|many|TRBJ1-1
CASSDGQGREAFF
TGTGCCAGCTCCGATGGACAGGGGAGGGAAGCTTTCTTT